This TCR beta chain was profiled in a study of T cell changes during pregnancy in multiple sclerosis. Produced via immunoSEQ multiplex PCR; TCRdb's table is partial and in-frame only. The table has some 110,000 clones, 85% to 95% seen once. CDR1 and CDR2 (germline): SGHDN, FVKESK. The CDR3 is 12 residues long. The V end was cut by 1 base, the J end by 12 bases, with 10 bases between. V and J are TRBV14 and TRBJ2-1, with D uncertain. Sequenced material: peripheral blood, taken after pregnancy. The receptor's source is a female donor with multiple sclerosis, enrolled in a pregnancy study. The CDR3 sequence is CASSQGVTRQFF. In DNA form, the CDR3 reads TGTGCCAGCAGCCAAGGCGTTACTCGGCAGTTCTTC.